This T cell receptor (beta chain) was observed in a study of T cell responses to AZD1222 COVID-19 vaccine. This clone was seen a single time. V dropped 10 bases and J dropped 5 bases, with 17 bases sitting between them. CDR3 length: 13 residues. Per germline, CDR1 ENHRY and CDR2 SYGVKD. Repertoires were generated with immunoSEQ multiplex PCR, while TCRdb's copy carries only in-frame clones and drops some. The data contain 85,000 to 100,000 clones, approximately 90% of them singletons. The chain joins TRBV10-3 to TRBJ1-1; the D is unclear. The receptor's source is an adult who received the AZD1222 COVID-19 vaccine. The source was peripheral blood, collected 28 days after the second AZD1222 dose. In nucleotides, the CDR3 is TGTGCCAGCGTCCACAGCTTTCTTACTGAAGCTTTCTTT. This encodes CASVHSFLTEAFF.